This T cell receptor beta chain was recovered during a study of vaccination and CD4 T cells after COVID-19. The Oncomine TCR Beta short-read assay generated sequence data from the DNA of cultured CD4+ T cells. From cultured CD4+ T cells, genomic DNA was extracted. Each CDR3 protein gets one entry after TCRdb re-called the PCR reads with MiXCR. The sample contains roughly 20,000 distinct CDR3 sequences, about three quarters of which appear only once. With regard to this clonotype: The antigen remains unidentified.

Per germline, CDR1 LNHNV and CDR2 YYDKDF (reference sequence). V was clipped by 0 bases and J by 2 bases, with 20 bases between them. CDR3 length equals 19 residues. The sample's treatment: approximately nine-day PBMC culture with coronavirus spike peptide pools or control peptides (ViraFEST assay). Per-well cultures of 2 million or so PBMCs received around 10 IU/ml IL-2 and around 10 ug/ml peptide pools. The rearrangement joins TRBV15 to TRBJ1-5; D gene uncertain. The TCR originated in a human donor who received a COVID-19 vaccine. The source material was CD4+ T cells from blood, cultured in vitro, sampled after SARS-CoV-2 vaccination. CDR3 protein: CATSRDKRSGPRGNQPQHF. CDR3 sequence (DNA): TGTGCCACCAGCAGAGATAAACGTAGCGGCCCGAGGGGCAATCAGCCCCAGCATTTT. The whole variable domain, filled in from reference TRBV15 and TRBJ1-5, reads DAMVIQNPRYQVTQFGKPVTLSCSQTLNHNVMYWYQQKSSQAPKLLFHYYDKDFNNEADTPDNFQSRRPNTSFCFLDIRSPGLGDTAMYLCATSRDKRSGPRGNQPQHFGDGTRLSIL.